What follows describes a single T cell receptor beta chain. The source of the sample is a study of graft-versus-host responses after intestinal transplantation. Germline CDR1 reads SGHNT; CDR2 reads YENEEA. The V segment lost 2 bases and the J segment 6 bases; nucleotides outside the gene matches: 1. CDR3 length equals 15 residues. Profiling relied on immunoSEQ multiplex PCR, and the TCRdb table lists in-frame clones only, not all of them. The sample shows over 15,000 clones, about a third of them seen only once. The chain joins TRBV11-3 to TRBJ2-2, with TRBD2 matching 12 bases. The sequence was obtained from a human patient who was an organ donor for intestinal transplantation. The sample in question was alloreactive CD4+ T cells from a mixed lymphocyte reaction culture, obtained before transplantation. Subset reported: CFSE-low proliferating T cells sorted from roughly six-day pre-transplant mixed lymphocyte reaction (GvH or HvG direction). CDR3 sequence: CASSLLAGGPGELFF. The DNA of the CDR3 is TGTGCCAGCAGCTTACTAGCGGGAGGGCCCGGGGAGCTGTTTTTT.